The 32 T cell receptor beta chains given below trace back to one sample, sequenced in a study of PD-1 blockade in mismatch repair-deficient tumors. The assay was immunoSEQ multiplex PCR, and TCRdb's table has in-frame clones only and misses some. The repertoire holds around 120,000 clones, with roughly nine tenths as singletons. The material was peripheral blood, obtained 44 weeks after starting pembrolizumab. The receptor set was obtained from an adult with mismatch repair-deficient cancer.

The gene calls are TRBV4-2 and TRBJ2-5; D remains unclear. Per the germline V gene, CDR1 is LGHNA and CDR2 is YNFKEQ. The CDR3 runs 16 residues. Trimming took 1 base from V and 3 from J, leaving 15 bases between them. CDR3 nucleotides: TGTGCCAGCAGCCAAGTCACTGGGTCCCCCGAAGAGACCCAGTACTTC. Translated, it gives CASSQVTGSPEETQYF.

The V call is TRBV7-8, the J call TRBJ1-2, with D perhaps TRBD1 (5 bases). The CDR3 covers 16 residues. Germline CDR1 reads SGHVS; CDR2 reads FQNEAQ. Trimming removed 2 bases from V and 4 bases from J, with 17 bases in between. The CDR3: CASSLPGHLSLYGYTF. The DNA for the CDR3 is TGTGCCAGCAGCTTACCAGGGCACCTCTCTCTCTATGGCTACACCTTC.

The rearrangement links TRBV15 to TRBJ1-4; 8 nucleotides match TRBD1. With V trimmed by 1 base and J by 1 base, 2 bases remained unmatched. The CDR3 loop spans 16 amino acids. The V gene's germline CDR1 is LNHNV and CDR2 YYDKDF (reference sequence). The CDR3 bases are TGTGCCACCAGCAGAGCAGGGGGCCGAACTAATGAAAAACTGTTTTTT. It specifies CATSRAGGRTNEKLFF.

This chain links TRBV28 with TRBJ1-4; possibly TRBD1 for D (5 bases). The CDR3 covers 15 residues. V gave up 5 bases and J gave up 1 base, with 11 bases separating them. Germline CDR1 and CDR2: MDHEN and SYDVKM. CDR3 protein: CASSGGPITNEKLFF. DNA of the CDR3: TGTGCCAGCAGTGGGGGTCCAATAACTAATGAAAAACTGTTTTTT.

The V and J genes are TRBV10-3 and TRBJ2-7; D is undetermined. The CDR3 loop spans 14 amino acids. Germline CDR1 and CDR2: ENHRY and SYGVKD. Trimming stripped 4 bases from V and 2 bases from J, with 12 bases between. CDR3 nucleotides: TGTGCCATCAGTGGGACCCGTCCCACCTACGAGCAGTACTTC. It translates to CAISGTRPTYEQYF.

This clone was counted a single time. The V gene is TRBV6-6, the J gene TRBJ2-7; 8 bases fit TRBD2. This CDR3 spans 14 amino acids. Germline trimming cut 2 bases from V and 5 bases from J; bases unmatched to any gene: 5. CDR1 and CDR2 from the germline V gene are MNHNY and SVGAGI (reference sequence). In DNA, the CDR3 is TGTGCCAGCAGTTACGGAGTAGCGGGAAACGAGCAGTACTTC. It is translated as CASSYGVAGNEQYF.

The gene calls are TRBV14 and TRBJ2-2; 9 bases agree with TRBD2. Germline V lookup: CDR1 SGHDN, CDR2 FVKESK. CDR3 size: 15 residues. V was pared by 1 base and J by 3 bases, with 0 bases of the junction left unmatched. DNA of the CDR3: TGTGCCAGCAGCCAAGGACTAGCGGACACCGGGGAGCTGTTTTTT. Translation gives CASSQGLADTGELFF.

This chain uses TRBV4-1 with TRBJ1-5; no definite D call. This CDR3 spans 15 amino acids. In germline, CDR1 is MGHRA, CDR2 YSYEKL. V was trimmed by 0 bases and J by 0 bases, leaving 6 bases between them. The CDR3 DNA follows: TGCGCCAGCAGCCAAGAGTCCATTAGCAATCAGCCCCAGCATTTT. It is translated as CASSQESISNQPQHF.

The genes are TRBV11-2 and TRBJ2-7, with D perhaps TRBD1 (5 bases). The CDR3 is 14 amino acids. Trimming took 0 bases from V and 3 from J, leaving 9 bases between them. CDR1 and CDR2 (germline): SGHAT, FQNNGV. The CDR3 DNA sequence: TGTGCCAGCAGCTTAGAAGTCAGGGACTACGAGCAGTACTTC. Translating gives CASSLEVRDYEQYF.

The rearrangement links TRBV7-9 to TRBJ2-1, with 8 positions matching TRBD2. Germline CDR1 SEHNR, CDR2 FQNEAQ (reference sequence). The CDR3 covers 18 residues. Germline trimming cut 3 bases from V and 6 bases from J; bases unmatched to any gene: 16. The CDR3 DNA reads as TGTGCCAGCAGCTTGGTCCGCCTTCCGGGAGGGCCGTTCAATGAGCAGTTCTTC. Translated, it gives CASSLVRLPGGPFNEQFF.

The genes are TRBV5-1 and TRBJ1-3, with D hard to call. Germline CDR1 reads SGHRS; CDR2 reads YFSETQ. The CDR3 is 12 residues long. V lost 4 bases and J lost 2, with 4 bases in between. In nucleotides, the CDR3 is TGCGCCAGCAGCGGGACTGGAAACACCATATATTTT. It yields the protein CASSGTGNTIYF.

J is TRBJ2-7 and V is TRBV6-5; 8 positions agree with TRBD1. Per germline, CDR1 MNHEY and CDR2 SVGAGI. CDR3 length: 14 residues. The junction had 9 bases not matched to a gene; V was cut back by 8 bases and J by 3 bases. The CDR3 protein is CASGRTGQNYEQYF. The CDR3 nucleotides are TGTGCCAGCGGGAGGACAGGGCAAAACTACGAGCAGTACTTC.

V usage is TRBV28 and J usage is TRBJ2-2; D not certain. Germline V gene sequence: CDR1 MDHEN, CDR2 SYDVKM. The V end lost 7 bases, the J end lost 0 bases, and 12 bases lay between the germline ends. The CDR3 loop spans 15 amino acids. CDR3 protein: CASTEVTANTGELFF. CDR3 nucleotides: TGTGCCAGCACTGAGGTAACGGCGAACACCGGGGAGCTGTTTTTT.

J is TRBJ2-1 and V is TRBV6-1; D is perhaps TRBD2 (5 bases). This CDR3 is built from 15 residues. The germline gives CDR1 MNHNS, CDR2 SASEGT. With 4 bases removed from V and 0 bases from J, the gap between germline ends came to 10 bases. DNA of the CDR3: TGTGCCAGCAGTGGACTAAGGAGCTCCTACAATGAGCAGTTCTTC. It translates to CASSGLRSSYNEQFF.

V gene TRBV7-9 combines with J gene TRBJ2-7, with TRBD1 identical over 9 bases. J was trimmed by 5 bases and V by 5 bases; bases with no gene match: 7. This CDR3 has 14 amino acids. Germline lookup yields CDR1 SEHNR and CDR2 FQNEAQ (reference sequence). Here the CDR3 reads CASSTGQGEHEQYF. The CDR3, as DNA: TGTGCCAGCAGCACGGGACAGGGTGAGCACGAGCAGTACTTC.

The rearrangement uses TRBV11-2 and TRBJ1-2; D gene unclear. Deletions cut 4 bases from V and 8 bases from J, with 17 bases between. CDR1 SGHAT and CDR2 FQNNGV come from the germline V gene. The CDR3 is made up of 14 amino acids. The CDR3 nucleotides read TGTGCCAGCAGCTCCCCCCGGGCCCCGCGGGGCTACACCTTC. It translates to CASSSPRAPRGYTF.

The J gene is TRBJ2-2, the V gene TRBV21-1; the D call TRBD2 from the table was never checked on the DNA. TRBV21-1 is flagged as a pseudogene. This CDR3 comprises 17 residues. The CDR3: CASSPHSRDSPRGELFF. The DNA for the CDR3 is TGTGCCAGCAGCCCCCACTCCCGGGACTCCCCGCGCGGGGAGCTGTTTTTT.

This chain links TRBV5-1 with TRBJ1-4; 7 nucleotides line up with TRBD1. CDR3 length equals 15 residues. Trimming removed 0 bases from V and 4 bases from J; junction bases left unmatched: 3. Germline CDR1 and CDR2: SGHRS and YFSETQ. The CDR3 spells CASSLAGTDNEKLFF. CDR3 nucleotide sequence: TGCGCCAGCAGCTTGGCCGGGACAGATAATGAAAAACTGTTTTTT.

This chain connects TRBV4-2 to TRBJ1-2; D gene uncertain. From germline, CDR1 is LGHNA and CDR2 YNFKEQ. Trimming took off 0 bases at V and 8 bases at J, with 4 bases between the two ends. The CDR3 extends over 11 amino acids. The CDR3 DNA reads TGTGCCAGCAGCCAAGATAGGGGCTACACCTTC. Translated, it gives CASSQDRGYTF.

The V gene is TRBV2, the J gene TRBJ2-7; D may be TRBD1 (6 bases). The V and J ends lost 7 bases and 3 bases respectively, with 22 bases between them. The CDR3 has 16 residues. CDR1 is SNHLY, CDR2 FYNNEI, per germline. CDR3 DNA sequence: TGTGCCAGCAACTTTGACAGGAGAGATGGGTTCTACGAGCAGTACTTC. Protein sequence: CASNFDRRDGFYEQYF.

The chain employs TRBV6-5 and TRBJ2-3, with TRBD1 identical over 7 bases. CDR1 is MNHEY and CDR2 is SVGAGI in the germline V gene. J gave up 2 bases and V 2 bases, and 7 bases lay outside the gene matches. The CDR3 loop spans 16 amino acids. The CDR3 nucleotides read TGTGCCAGCAGTTACCAGGGACAGCCCTACACAGATACGCAGTATTTT. The encoded protein is CASSYQGQPYTDTQYF.

The rearrangement links TRBV28 to TRBJ2-1; 7 positions match TRBD2. The CDR3 consists of 16 residues. The germline gives CDR1 MDHEN, CDR2 SYDVKM. The J segment lost 6 bases and the V segment lost 2 bases, leaving 10 bases of the junction unmatched. The CDR3 DNA follows: TGTGCCAGCAGTTTAACTAGCGAGACTAAATTCAATGAGCAGTTCTTC. It yields the protein CASSLTSETKFNEQFF. The full variable domain, completed using reference TRBV28 and TRBJ2-1, is DVKVTQSSRYLVKRTGEKVFLECVQDMDHENMFWYRQDPGLGLRLIYFSYDVKMKEKGDIPEGYSVSREKKERFSLILESASTNQTSMYLCASSLTSETKFNEQFFGPGTRLTVL.

The rearrangement links TRBV7-2 to TRBJ2-1; no definite D call. The CDR3 length is 14 residues. CDR1 and CDR2 from the germline V gene are SGHTA and FQGNSA. V lost 1 base, J lost 3 bases, and 7 bases lay in between. Here the CDR3 reads CASSLVNNYNEQFF. CDR3 bases: TGTGCCAGCAGCTTAGTTAATAACTACAATGAGCAGTTCTTC.

This clone appeared once. The gene calls are TRBV2 and TRBJ2-5; D not certain. Germline V gives CDR1 SNHLY, CDR2 FYNNEI. CDR3 length: 12 amino acids. V dropped 3 bases and J dropped 4 bases, with 6 bases sitting between them. The CDR3 DNA follows: TGTGCCAGCAGTGATAGGCGAGAGACCCAGTACTTC. Residues: CASSDRRETQYF.

A single count supports this clone. The chain combines TRBV7-2 with TRBJ2-5; no clear D. This CDR3 is built from 14 residues. Trimming took 1 base from V and 3 from J, leaving 9 bases between them. The germline V gene has CDR1 SGHTA and CDR2 FQGNSA. The CDR3: CASSLDRYEETQYF. CDR3 in DNA: TGTGCCAGCAGCTTAGACAGATATGAAGAGACCCAGTACTTC.

In DNA form, the CDR3 reads TGTGCTAGTGGTTTGGTACTTCAGGGGGCAGGGGAGCTGTTTTTT. Its protein is CASGLVLQGAGELFF. The chain has TRBV12-5 and TRBJ2-2; TRBD1 matches 8 bases. With V trimmed by 0 bases and J by 8 bases, 5 bases remained unmatched. In germline, CDR1 is LGHNT, CDR2 FRNRAP. This CDR3 region has 15 residues.

The chain couples TRBV11-3 to TRBJ2-5; D may be TRBD2 (6 bases). Germline-derived CDR1 and CDR2 are SGHNT and YENEEA. The CDR3 covers 17 residues. Trimming removed 0 bases at V and 4 bases at J, with 18 bases between. This chain's CDR3 is CASSLDVRLAKSETQYF. The CDR3 region has the DNA TGTGCCAGCAGCTTAGATGTCAGGCTAGCGAAGTCAGAGACCCAGTACTTC.

The chain recombines TRBV4-2 with TRBJ2-1, with 7 bases that match TRBD2. After removal of 0 bases from V and 0 bases from J, the junction contained 8 bases not matched to a gene. Germline assignment: CDR1 LGHNA and CDR2 YNFKEQ. The CDR3 is 18 amino acids. The DNA for the CDR3 is TGTGCCAGCAGCCAAGATTTTATTGGCGGGAGCTCCTACAATGAGCAGTTCTTC. This codes for CASSQDFIGGSSYNEQFF.

V and J are TRBV5-4 and TRBJ2-1; TRBD2 agrees at 9 bases. Unmatched junction bases numbered 7, after V lost 3 bases and J lost 9 bases. Germline CDR1 SGHNT, CDR2 YYREEE (reference sequence). CDR3 length equals 14 residues. CDR3 in amino acids: CASSYFGSGSEQFF. DNA for the CDR3: TGTGCCAGCAGCTACTTTGGTAGCGGGAGTGAGCAGTTCTTC. The full variable domain, its missing parts supplied by reference TRBV5-4 and TRBJ2-1, is ETGVTQSPTHLIKTRGQQVTLRCSSQSGHNTVSWYQQALGQGPQFIFQYYREEENGRGNFPPRFSGLQFPNYSSELNVNALELDDSALYLCASSYFGSGSEQFFGPGTRLTVL.

The V gene is TRBV4-1, the J gene TRBJ2-1, with D unclear. This CDR3 region has 16 residues. Trimming took off 1 base at V and 0 bases at J, with 10 bases between the two ends. Germline assignment: CDR1 MGHRA and CDR2 YSYEKL. The chain's CDR3 is CASSQVDGDSYNEQFF. CDR3 nucleotide sequence: TGCGCCAGCAGCCAAGTAGATGGGGACTCCTACAATGAGCAGTTCTTC.

The V and J genes are TRBV30 and TRBJ1-4; no clear D. The CDR3 contains 14 residues. V was pared by 3 bases and J by 2 bases, with 10 bases between. The V gene's germline CDR1 is GTSNPN and CDR2 SVGIG (reference sequence). The chain's CDR3 is CAWRKGYTNEKLFF. The CDR3, as DNA: TGTGCCTGGAGGAAAGGTTACACTAATGAAAAACTGTTTTTT. The complete variable domain, with remaining parts taken from reference TRBV30 and TRBJ1-4, reads SQTIHQWPATLVQPVGSPLSLECTVEGTSNPNLYWYRQAAGRGLQLLFYSVGIGQISSEVPQNLSASRPQDRQFILSSKKLLLSDSGFYLCAWRKGYTNEKLFFGSGTQLSVL.

The CDR3 DNA sequence: TGCAGCGTTGTTGTCAGCTCCTACGAGCAGTACTTC. Encoded protein: CSVVVSSYEQYF. The genes are TRBV29-1 and TRBJ2-7; no reliable D call. Deletions cut 4 bases from V and 0 bases from J, with 7 bases between. Germline assignment: CDR1 SQVTM and CDR2 ANQGSEA. This CDR3 is built from 12 residues.